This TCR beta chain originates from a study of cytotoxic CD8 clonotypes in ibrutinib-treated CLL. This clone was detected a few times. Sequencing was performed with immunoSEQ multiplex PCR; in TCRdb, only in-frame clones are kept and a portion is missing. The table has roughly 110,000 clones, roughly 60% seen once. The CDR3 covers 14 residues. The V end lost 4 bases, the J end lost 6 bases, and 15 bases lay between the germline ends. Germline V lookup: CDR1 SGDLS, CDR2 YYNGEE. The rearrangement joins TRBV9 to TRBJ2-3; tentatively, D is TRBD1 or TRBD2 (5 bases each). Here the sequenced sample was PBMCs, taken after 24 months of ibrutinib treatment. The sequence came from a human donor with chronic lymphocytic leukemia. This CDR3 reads CASSFRDRGDTQYF. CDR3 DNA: TGTGCCAGCAGCTTCCGGGACCGCGGGGATACGCAGTATTTT. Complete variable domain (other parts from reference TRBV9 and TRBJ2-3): DSGVTQTPKHLITATGQRVTLRCSPRSGDLSVYWYQQSLDQGLQFLIQYYNGEERAKGNILERFSAQQFPDLHSELNLSSLELGDSALYFCASSFRDRGDTQYFGPGTRLTVL.